This T cell receptor beta chain was obtained from a study of breast tumors, draining lymph nodes, adjacent tissues (dated by TCRdb to about 2016). Regarding the complete study: Breast cancer patients provided tumor, adjacent nontumor tissue and axillary lymph nodes, and the study compared the TCR beta repertoires across these three sources. The study was designed to assess the relationships and possible T-cell exchange between tumor, surrounding tissue and draining lymph node repertoires in human breast cancer.

This sample was sequenced with an Illumina HiSeq 2000. Multiplex PCR amplification was used to generate the TCR beta chain libraries. The amplified TCR beta chain products were analyzed by high-throughput sequencing. TCRdb applied fastp at Q25 and MiXCR to the public reads, then kept only in-frame beta chains. A single entry per CDR3 protein holds the most common genes and DNA from its merged rows. The sample table contains nearly 200,000 distinct CDR3 sequences; only one count was recorded for over 25% of them. Over 4% of the sample belongs to the ten largest clones. The lymph node samples were taken from the axillary draining lymph nodes of breast cancer patients. The full study reports these points: T-cell repertoire diversity in tumors was found to be lower than in lymph nodes but higher than in nontumor tissue, and preferential V and J gene usage was observed. A scenario in which most tumor T cells derive from the lymph node and then expand within tumor tissue was judged to be consistent with the data. Tumor and nontumor tissue repertoires were significantly more similar in luminal-like than in basal-like breast cancer. The conclusion that tumor T cells originate in lymph nodes was presented as consistent with a hypothesis rather than as directly demonstrated.

This clonotype has a count of ten or more. Its antigen is unknown. Within one base of it there is no much larger clone, and no base qualities were kept. According to the germline V gene, CDR1 reads SGHVS and CDR2 reads FQNEAQ. Reading from cysteine to phenylalanine, the CDR3 counts 14 amino acids. The only DNA kept is the CDR3, 42 bases in frame from the first base. V is clipped by 5 bases and J by 0 bases, and the sequence between their germline boundaries is 11 bases long. This receptor was taken from a female donor with breast cancer. Some clones in this sample may be carry-over from other donors' samples. The sample comprised axillary lymph node tissue. The rearranged chain carries TRBV7-8 and TRBJ2-7; the D gene assignment is perhaps TRBD1 or TRBD2, with each matching 5 bases. The CDR3 reads as follows: CASSPLGTSYEQYF. The nucleotide sequence is TGTGCCAGCAGCCCCCTTGGGACCTCCTACGAGCAGTACTTC.